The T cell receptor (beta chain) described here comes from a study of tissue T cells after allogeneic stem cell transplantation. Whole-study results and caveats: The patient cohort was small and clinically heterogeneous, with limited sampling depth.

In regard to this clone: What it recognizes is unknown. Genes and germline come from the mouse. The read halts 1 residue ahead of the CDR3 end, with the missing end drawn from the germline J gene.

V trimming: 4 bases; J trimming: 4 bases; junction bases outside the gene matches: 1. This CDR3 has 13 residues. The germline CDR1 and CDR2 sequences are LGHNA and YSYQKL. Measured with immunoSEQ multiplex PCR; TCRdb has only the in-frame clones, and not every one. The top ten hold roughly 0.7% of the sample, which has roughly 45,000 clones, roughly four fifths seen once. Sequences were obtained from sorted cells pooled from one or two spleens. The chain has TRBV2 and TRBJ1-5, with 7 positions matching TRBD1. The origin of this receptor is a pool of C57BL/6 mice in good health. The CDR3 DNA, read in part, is TGTGCCAGCAGCCCGGACAGGAACCAGGCTCCGCTT. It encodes CASSPDRNQAPL. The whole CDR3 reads CASSPDRNQAPLF. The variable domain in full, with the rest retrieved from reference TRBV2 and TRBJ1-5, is DPKIIQKPKYLVAVTGSEKILICEQYLGHNAMYWYRQSAKKPLEFMFSYSYQKLMDNQTASSRFQPQSSKKNHLDLQITALKPDDSATYFCASSPDRNQAPLFGEGTRLSVL.